These 9 T cell receptor beta chains were sequenced from one sample in a study of radiation and T cells in renal cell carcinoma. Repertoires were generated with immunoSEQ multiplex PCR, while TCRdb's copy carries only in-frame clones and drops some. This sample carries around 15,000 clones, approximately 53% of them seen once, and the ten largest clones take approximately 40%. Stated treatment: 15 Gy SBRT to primary tumor, nephrectomy 4 weeks later. The sequencing used tumor tissue, collected from a patient whose treatment included radiotherapy and nephrectomy. These receptors were obtained from a woman in her sixties or seventies with renal cell carcinoma.

The chain carries TRBV2 and TRBJ2-1, with TRBD2 as a possible D gene (6 bases). V lost 3 bases, J lost 2 bases, and 14 bases lay in between. Germline V gives CDR1 SNHLY, CDR2 FYNNEI. There are 16 residues in the CDR3. CDR3: CASSDLAGGAYNEQFF. The CDR3 nucleotides read TGTGCCAGCAGTGACCTCGCCGGGGGTGCCTACAATGAGCAGTTCTTC.

This clone was found many times. The chain uses TRBV6-4 and TRBJ1-2, with D possibly TRBD1 on 5 matching bases. V shed 0 bases and J shed 2 bases, with 16 bases lying between them. Germline V lookup: CDR1 MRHNA, CDR2 SNTAGT. This CDR3 has 17 amino acids. CDR3 protein: CASSDSIIGEGNYGYTF. The DNA for the CDR3 is TGTGCCAGCAGTGACTCGATTATCGGGGAGGGGAACTATGGCTACACCTTC.

This clone came up a few times. The V call is TRBV7-9, the J call TRBJ2-7; D ambiguous. This CDR3 comprises 13 residues. Trimming removed 0 bases from V and 4 bases from J, with 7 bases in between. Germline V gene data show CDR1 as SEHNR and CDR2 as FQNEAQ (reference sequence). CDR3 residues: CASSLANSYEQYF. The CDR3 DNA is TGTGCCAGCAGCTTAGCGAACTCGTACGAGCAGTACTTC.

Sample share makes this clone medium-sized. The J gene is TRBJ1-2, the V gene TRBV14; 8 bases are shared with TRBD1. The V segment lost 0 bases and the J segment 8 bases; nucleotides outside the gene matches: 8. Germline V lookup: CDR1 SGHDN, CDR2 FVKESK. The CDR3 extends over 15 amino acids. CDR3 DNA: TGTGCCAGCAGCCAAGAAATCAGGGGGCGCATGGGCTACACCTTC. The encoded protein is CASSQEIRGRMGYTF.

CDR3 loop: CASSLDSNSPLHF. CDR3 bases: TGTGCCAGCAGTTTGGACAGTAATTCACCCCTCCACTTT. The V call is TRBV6-5, the J call TRBJ1-6; possibly TRBD1 for D (6 bases). The CDR3 totals 13 residues. Germline CDR1 MNHEY, CDR2 SVGAGI. Trimming took off 4 bases at V and 6 bases at J, with 7 bases between the two ends.

In the case of this clone: This CDR3 is also generated by other DNA sequences in the sample. The V and J genes are TRBV4-2 and TRBJ1-6; a weak D match, TRBD1 (6 bases). CDR1 and CDR2 (germline): LGHNA, YNFKEQ. The CDR3 loop spans 15 amino acids. Trimming removed 0 bases at V and 10 bases at J, with 13 bases between. The CDR3: CASSQDDRGRSPLHF. DNA for the CDR3: TGTGCCAGCAGCCAAGACGATAGGGGGAGGTCACCCCTCCACTTT.

This clone was found a few times. The rearrangement joins TRBV5-1 to TRBJ2-7, with 8 bases lining up with TRBD2. The V and J ends lost 4 bases and 0 bases, in that order; junction bases with no gene match: 6. Germline lookup yields CDR1 SGHRS and CDR2 YFSETQ. The CDR3 covers 15 residues. The CDR3 is CASSALAGHSYEQYF. As DNA, the CDR3 is TGCGCCAGCAGCGCCCTAGCGGGTCACTCCTACGAGCAGTACTTC.

This clone was seen repeatedly, ten times or more. The chain joins TRBV6-5 to TRBJ2-7, with D maybe TRBD1 (6 bases). The CDR3 is 12 residues long. Trimming removed 5 bases at V and 2 bases at J, with 7 bases between. Per the germline V gene, CDR1 is MNHEY and CDR2 is SVGAGI. The CDR3 DNA sequence: TGTGCCAGCAGTAGGGACACCTACGAGCAGTACTTC. Protein: CASSRDTYEQYF.

This rearrangement joins TRBV7-2 to TRBJ1-4, with D maybe TRBD1 (5 bases). The CDR3 has 14 amino acids. The V and J ends lost 5 bases and 4 bases respectively, with 11 bases between them. CDR1 is SGHTA and CDR2 is FQGNSA in the germline V gene. CDR3 DNA: TGTGCCAGCAGCCGGACACTTGGTAATGAAAAACTGTTTTTT. Encoded protein: CASSRTLGNEKLFF.